This T cell receptor (beta chain) was profiled in a study of blood T cell repertoires in COVID-19. Study overall: Acute and convalescent COVID-19 specimens originated in the United States, Italy and Spain. The analysed material was cDNA or gDNA that came from T cells, B-cell-depleted T cells, or PBMCs.

The table came from immunoSEQ multiplex PCR; TCRdb's copy has only in-frame clones and leaves some out. Counted here are over 95,000 clones, more than 65% occurring once; the ten biggest clones make up approximately 18%. Germline CDR1 and CDR2: LNHDA and SQIVND (reference sequence). The CDR3 spans 15 residues. V was pared by 4 bases and J by 0 bases, with 7 bases between. Sequencing was performed on peripheral blood. The genes are TRBV19 and TRBJ2-6; D uncertain. The TCR was taken from a woman of 80 years or more with active or convalescent COVID-19. The CDR3 nucleotides are TGTGCCAGTAGTACTACGCTCTCTGGGGCCAACGTCCTGACTTTC. This sequence encodes CASSTTLSGANVLTF.